Presented here are 31 T cell receptor beta chains from one specimen sequenced in a study of blood T cell repertoires in COVID-19. Only in-frame clones appear in the TCRdb table, and some are missing; sequencing was by immunoSEQ multiplex PCR. The table lists fewer than 350,000 clones, around 89% of them singletons. Sequenced input: peripheral blood. The receptor source for this set is a man in his forties with acute or convalescent COVID-19.

The chain combines TRBV30 with TRBJ1-4, with TRBD1 matching 7 bases. The germline V gene encodes CDR1 GTSNPN and CDR2 SVGIG (reference sequence). The CDR3 totals 14 residues. Trimming took 5 bases from V and 7 from J; bases not matched to a gene: 10. CDR3 in DNA: TGTGCCTGGGGGCGACAGGGCAGTAGTGAAAAACTGTTTTTT. Translation gives CAWGRQGSSEKLFF.

The chain employs TRBV24-1 and TRBJ2-2, with TRBD1 matching over 8 bases. The germline V gene has CDR1 KGHDR and CDR2 SFDVKD. The CDR3 spans 18 residues. The V segment lost 0 bases and the J segment 6 bases; nucleotides outside the gene matches: 11. The CDR3 spells CATSDLGGTGRKAGELFF. In DNA, the CDR3 is TGTGCCACCAGTGATTTGGGAGGGACAGGTCGTAAAGCCGGGGAGCTGTTTTTT.

This clone was seen more than once but under ten times. The V gene is TRBV5-1, the J gene TRBJ1-1; D remains unclear. V lost 0 bases to trimming and J lost 1 base, with 7 bases between them. The germline gives CDR1 SGHRS, CDR2 YFSETQ. This CDR3 contains 14 residues. The CDR3 sequence is CASSLVTGNTEAFF. The CDR3 DNA is TGCGCCAGCAGCTTGGTTACTGGGAACACTGAAGCTTTCTTT.

The gene calls are TRBV5-1 and TRBJ2-1, with D perhaps TRBD1 (5 bases). The V end was cut by 3 bases, the J end by 8 bases, with 18 bases between. Germline-derived CDR1 and CDR2 are SGHRS and YFSETQ. There are 15 residues in the CDR3. The CDR3 DNA follows: TGCGCCAGCAGCTCTCTAAGGACACTGGGCGATGAGCAGTTCTTC. It codes for CASSSLRTLGDEQFF.

V usage is TRBV11-2 and J usage is TRBJ1-4, with TRBD1 matching 7 bases. The CDR3 has 13 residues. Germline values: CDR1 SGHAT, CDR2 FQNNGV. V gave up 6 bases and J gave up 16 bases; unmatched junction bases: 14. This CDR3 reads CASSQYLGQPGFF. In DNA, the CDR3 is TGTGCCAGCAGTCAATATTTGGGACAGCCGGGGTTTTTT.

The chain employs TRBV11-3 and TRBJ2-1, with 9 bases lining up with TRBD1. V lost 5 bases to trimming and J lost 1 base; unmatched junction nucleotides: 6. The CDR3 runs to 16 residues. The V gene's germline CDR1 is SGHNT and CDR2 YENEEA. The CDR3 nucleotides are TGTGCCAGCAGCCCCTTACAGGGGGCGTCCTACAATGAGCAGTTCTTC. This sequence encodes CASSPLQGASYNEQFF.

This clone has only one observation. The chain joins TRBV6-6 to TRBJ1-1, with 9 bases identical to TRBD1. The V segment lost 7 bases and the J segment 4 bases; nucleotides outside the gene matches: 7. The CDR3 spans 14 residues. Looked up from germline, CDR1 is MNHNY and CDR2 is SVGAGI (reference sequence). For the CDR3, the DNA is TGTGCCAGCACCACAACGACAGGGGGCACTGAAGCTTTCTTT. Residues: CASTTTTGGTEAFF.

V is TRBV2 and J is TRBJ1-5; D uncertain. V lost 3 bases and J lost 10, with 10 bases in between. Germline CDR1 and CDR2: SNHLY and FYNNEI. CDR3 length: 12 residues. In DNA, the CDR3 is TGTGCCAGCAGTGATTCCGGGGAACCCCAGCATTTT. As protein: CASSDSGEPQHF.

In DNA form, the CDR3 reads TGTGCCAGCAGCTTTCGGACAGGGGGAAACACCATATATTTT. Encoded protein: CASSFRTGGNTIYF. This chain links TRBV7-2 with TRBJ1-3, with 8 nucleotides matching TRBD1. The CDR3 spans 14 residues. V shed 3 bases and J 4 bases; nucleotides not matched to a gene: 2. Germline assignment: CDR1 SGHTA and CDR2 FQGNSA.

The rearrangement links TRBV18 to TRBJ2-1; tentative D call: TRBD2 (5 bases). Trimming pared 6 bases from V and 0 bases from J, leaving 12 bases between. Germline values: CDR1 KGHSH, CDR2 LQKENI. CDR3 length: 15 amino acids. CDR3 residues: CASSYSGGSYNEQFF. The CDR3 DNA sequence: TGTGCCAGCTCGTACAGCGGTGGCTCCTACAATGAGCAGTTCTTC.

The V gene is TRBV6-5, the J gene TRBJ2-3, with D tentatively TRBD2 (6 bases). This CDR3 region has 15 residues. CDR1 is MNHEY and CDR2 is SVGAGI in the germline V gene. V gave up 6 bases and J gave up 8 bases, with 21 bases separating them. CDR3 sequence reads: CASRPDSTLGGTQYF. CDR3 coding DNA: TGTGCCAGCAGGCCCGACTCGACACTGGGGGGTACGCAGTATTTT.

This chain uses TRBV5-1 with TRBJ1-1; maybe TRBD1 (6 bases). V was clipped by 0 bases and J by 0 bases, with 18 bases between them. The CDR3 contains 18 residues. Germline V gives CDR1 SGHRS, CDR2 YFSETQ. DNA for the CDR3: TGCGCCAGCAGCTTGGGGGGTTTTAGACAGGAGGTGAACACTGAAGCTTTCTTT. Translating gives CASSLGGFRQEVNTEAFF.

The rearrangement links TRBV6-1 to TRBJ2-7, with 7 bases that match TRBD1. Germline V gene lookup returns CDR1 MNHNS and CDR2 SASEGT. The ends lost 2 bases at V and 5 bases at J; junction bases unmatched: 9. The length of the CDR3 is 15 residues. CDR3 protein: CASSEMGRGLDEQYF. The CDR3 DNA is TGTGCCAGCAGTGAAATGGGCAGGGGGTTGGACGAGCAGTACTTC.

A few counts support this clone. V gene TRBV7-9 combines with J gene TRBJ1-1; D is unclear. V lost 1 base, J lost 8 bases, and 8 bases lay in between. This CDR3 is built from 12 residues. The V gene's germline CDR1 is SEHNR and CDR2 FQNEAQ (reference sequence). The CDR3 spells CASSLDFGEAFF. CDR3 in DNA: TGTGCCAGCAGCTTAGATTTCGGGGAAGCTTTCTTT.

This clone was detected only a few times. The gene calls are TRBV29-1 and TRBJ2-7, with D tentatively TRBD1 (5 bases). This CDR3 region has 12 residues. Germline assignment: CDR1 SQVTM and CDR2 ANQGSEA. V was clipped by 4 bases and J by 5 bases, with 12 bases between them. The CDR3 sequence is CSVGAGRDEQYF. CDR3 coding DNA: TGCAGCGTTGGGGCCGGCAGGGACGAGCAGTACTTC.

The rearrangement joins TRBV2 to TRBJ2-7; 7 bases agree with TRBD1. This CDR3 region has 14 residues. Germline V gene lookup returns CDR1 SNHLY and CDR2 FYNNEI. The J segment lost 5 bases and the V segment lost 6 bases, leaving 10 bases of the junction unmatched. The CDR3 DNA reads TGTGCCAGCAGGCGACAGGGAAAAGGGGACGAGCAGTACTTC. Its protein is CASRRQGKGDEQYF.

This clone was seen just once. This sequence joins TRBV18 and TRBJ2-7, with a possible D match to TRBD1 (6 bases). The CDR3 loop spans 17 amino acids. The germline V gene has CDR1 KGHSH and CDR2 LQKENI. Trimming removed 5 bases from V and 4 bases from J, with 24 bases in between. CDR3: CASSLYAGTTSKYEQYF. The CDR3 DNA reads as TGTGCCAGCTCATTATACGCCGGGACAACTTCGAAATACGAGCAGTACTTC.

This clone is a singleton in its sample. The chain is built from TRBV30 and TRBJ2-7; 11 bases are a match to TRBD2. Looked up from germline, CDR1 is GTSNPN and CDR2 is SVGIG (reference sequence). Germline trimming cut 7 bases from V and 2 bases from J; bases unmatched to any gene: 7. This CDR3 has 14 residues. The CDR3 sequence: CAFRLAGSTYEQYF. The CDR3 DNA reads as TGTGCCTTTCGACTAGCGGGGAGCACCTACGAGCAGTACTTC. The complete variable domain, with remaining parts taken from reference TRBV30 and TRBJ2-7, reads SQTIHQWPATLVQPVGSPLSLECTVEGTSNPNLYWYRQAAGRGLQLLFYSVGIGQISSEVPQNLSASRPQDRQFILSSKKLLLSDSGFYLCAFRLAGSTYEQYFGPGTRLTVT.

The chain couples TRBV18 to TRBJ2-3; 8 bases are a match to TRBD2. The CDR3 spans 15 residues. Looked up from germline, CDR1 is KGHSH and CDR2 is LQKENI. V lost 3 bases, J lost 1 base, and 3 bases stayed unmatched. The CDR3 loop reads CASSPAGLGTDTQYF. CDR3 bases: TGTGCCAGCTCACCTGCGGGACTAGGCACAGATACGCAGTATTTT. Together with reference TRBV18 and TRBJ2-3, the CDR3 gives the full variable domain: NAGVMQNPRHLVRRRGQEARLRCSPMKGHSHVYWYRQLPEEGLKFMVYLQKENIIDESGMPKERFSAEFPKEGPSILRIQQVVRGDSAAYFCASSPAGLGTDTQYFGPGTRLTVL.

This clone was picked up one time. The chain uses TRBV24-1 and TRBJ2-5, with 7 bases fitting TRBD2. The length of the CDR3 is 15 residues. Germline V gene lookup returns CDR1 KGHDR and CDR2 SFDVKD. V was clipped by 5 bases and J by 1 base; unmatched bases: 6. The CDR3, as DNA: TGTGCCACCAGTGGTAGCGGGCCGTCCCAAGAGACCCAGTACTTC. Protein: CATSGSGPSQETQYF.

This clone has a single count. The V gene is TRBV19, the J gene TRBJ1-1; no clear D gene. Germline CDR1 LNHDA, CDR2 SQIVND (reference sequence). This CDR3 has 13 amino acids. V was trimmed by 0 bases and J by 10 bases, leaving 12 bases between them. This CDR3 is CASSIDRQRPAFF. CDR3 nucleotide sequence: TGTGCCAGTAGTATAGATCGGCAGAGGCCAGCTTTCTTT.

V gene TRBV11-2 combines with J gene TRBJ2-2, with 10 bases matching TRBD2. The junction had 8 bases not matched to a gene; V was cut back by 2 bases and J by 2 bases. The CDR3 consists of 18 residues. Per germline, CDR1 SGHAT and CDR2 FQNNGV. The CDR3 DNA follows: TGTGCCAGCAGCTTATATCTAGCGGGGGCCTCCAACACCGGGGAGCTGTTTTTT. Translation gives CASSLYLAGASNTGELFF. Full variable domain (rest looked up from reference TRBV11-2 and TRBJ2-2): EAGVAQSPRYKIIEKRQSVAFWCNPISGHATLYWYQQILGQGPKLLIQFQNNGVVDDSQLPKDRFSAERLKGVDSTLKIQPAKLEDSAVYLCASSLYLAGASNTGELFFGEGSRLTVL.

The genes are TRBV5-1 and TRBJ2-1; TRBD2 matches 11 bases. This CDR3 is 14 amino acids long. Looked up from germline, CDR1 is SGHRS and CDR2 is YFSETQ. The junction had 2 bases not matched to a gene; V was cut back by 2 bases and J by 7 bases. DNA of the CDR3: TGCGCCAGCAGCTTAAGGACTAGCGGGAATGAGCAGTTCTTC. Protein product: CASSLRTSGNEQFF.

The chain has TRBV21-1 and TRBJ2-4; the DNA was not used to check the table's D call, TRBD1. TRBV21-1 is described as a pseudogene. This CDR3 has 15 residues. CDR3 protein: CASRGTDLAKNIQYF. The CDR3 region has the DNA TGTGCCAGCAGAGGGACAGACCTAGCCAAAAACATTCAGTACTTC.

The chain carries TRBV7-9 and TRBJ2-7, with D possibly TRBD1 on 6 matching bases. Germline CDR1 SEHNR, CDR2 FQNEAQ (reference sequence). The CDR3 contains 15 residues. Trimming left V 5 bases short and J 2 bases short, with 16 bases between. The CDR3, as DNA: TGTGCCAGCAGCAAGCCCGGGACACAAGCCTACGAGCAGTACTTC. This translates into CASSKPGTQAYEQYF.

The chain combines TRBV9 with TRBJ2-3; D is unclear. Germline loops: CDR1 SGDLS, CDR2 YYNGEE. The V gene lost 4 bases and the J gene lost 2 bases, with 11 bases spanning the gap. This CDR3 has 14 amino acids. The chain's CDR3 is CASSPSRLTDTQYF. The CDR3 nucleotides read TGTGCCAGCAGCCCATCCCGACTCACAGATACGCAGTATTTT. Full variable domain (rest looked up from reference TRBV9 and TRBJ2-3): DSGVTQTPKHLITATGQRVTLRCSPRSGDLSVYWYQQSLDQGLQFLIQYYNGEERAKGNILERFSAQQFPDLHSELNLSSLELGDSALYFCASSPSRLTDTQYFGPGTRLTVL.

This sequence joins TRBV19 and TRBJ1-1; D is unclear. V was pared by 3 bases and J by 1 base, with 21 bases between. The CDR3 totals 18 residues. From germline, CDR1 is LNHDA and CDR2 SQIVND (reference sequence). The CDR3 loop is CASSMGFNLREGNTEAFF. In DNA, the CDR3 is TGTGCCAGTAGTATGGGATTTAATTTGAGGGAGGGGAACACTGAAGCTTTCTTT.

This clone has just a few counts. The V and J genes are TRBV2 and TRBJ1-1, with D unresolved. Trimming stripped 5 bases from V and 3 bases from J, with 7 bases between. The length of the CDR3 is 12 residues. Germline V gives CDR1 SNHLY, CDR2 FYNNEI. The CDR3: CASSRTDTEAFF. CDR3 nucleotides: TGTGCCAGCAGTCGAACGGACACTGAAGCTTTCTTT. Full variable domain (rest looked up from reference TRBV2 and TRBJ1-1): EPEVTQTPSHQVTQMGQEVILRCVPISNHLYFYWYRQILGQKVEFLVSFYNNEISEKSEIFDDQFSVERPDGSNFTLKIRSTKLEDSAMYFCASSRTDTEAFFGQGTRLTVV.

The V and J genes are TRBV3-1 (or the pseudogene TRBV3-2) and TRBJ2-1; 12 bases are shared with TRBD2. CDR1 is LGHDT and CDR2 is YNNKEL in the germline V gene (reference sequence). V lost 2 bases and J lost 8; bases outside the gene matches: 7. This CDR3 is built from 16 residues. The CDR3 protein is CASSQPTSGGRHEQFF. CDR3 DNA sequence: TGTGCCAGCAGCCAACCGACTAGCGGGGGACGCCATGAGCAGTTCTTC.

The rearrangement joins TRBV7-2 to TRBJ1-6; D is uncertain. This CDR3 is built from 16 residues. The V end was cut by 5 bases, the J end by 1 base, with 12 bases between. The germline V gene encodes CDR1 SGHTA and CDR2 FQGNSA. The CDR3, as DNA: TGTGCCAGCAGCCCTCGGGGAGGTTCCTATAATTCACCCCTCCACTTT. Protein product: CASSPRGGSYNSPLHF.

This chain connects TRBV6-5 to TRBJ2-1; TRBD1 matches at 8 bases. CDR1 and CDR2 from the germline V gene are MNHEY and SVGAGI. J gave up 0 bases and V 5 bases, and 3 bases lay outside the gene matches. The CDR3 has 15 amino acids. The CDR3 region is CASSPTGGSYNEQFF. In DNA form, the CDR3 reads TGTGCCAGCAGTCCCACAGGGGGCTCCTACAATGAGCAGTTCTTC.